The 23 T cell receptor beta chains below were found in one sample sequenced in a study of blood T cell repertoires in COVID-19. The data were produced by immunoSEQ multiplex PCR, yet TCRdb's version contains in-frame clones alone and is incomplete. Of 84,000 or so clones listed, just under 80% are singletons. The sample consisted of peripheral blood. These receptors were taken from a man in his sixties with COVID-19, enrolled during active disease.

The chain couples TRBV5-1 to TRBJ2-2; a weak D match, TRBD2 (5 bases). This CDR3 has 16 residues. With 0 bases removed from V and 4 bases from J, the gap between germline ends came to 13 bases. Germline CDR1 SGHRS, CDR2 YFSETQ. This CDR3 is CASSLGGGRGTGELFF. In DNA, the CDR3 is TGCGCCAGCAGCTTGGGCGGAGGCCGAGGCACCGGGGAGCTGTTTTTT.

This clone was picked up a small number of times. The chain carries TRBV2 and TRBJ1-4, with 8 bases matching TRBD1. From germline, CDR1 is SNHLY and CDR2 FYNNEI. The CDR3 loop spans 16 amino acids. Unmatched junction bases numbered 10, after V lost 5 bases and J lost 5 bases. The CDR3 is CASSRTGWKENEKLFF. In nucleotides, the CDR3 is TGTGCCAGCAGTAGGACAGGGTGGAAGGAAAATGAAAAACTGTTTTTT.

V is TRBV19 and J is TRBJ2-5; a weak D match, TRBD2 (5 bases). The V gene's germline CDR1 is LNHDA and CDR2 SQIVND (reference sequence). The CDR3 totals 13 residues. Trimming left V 3 bases short and J 9 bases short, with 14 bases between. CDR3 sequence reads: CASSIDSDSAQYF. DNA of the CDR3: TGTGCCAGTAGTATCGATTCGGACTCGGCCCAGTACTTC.

The chain joins TRBV6-5 to TRBJ2-1; TRBD1 is a possible D gene (5 bases). Germline values: CDR1 MNHEY, CDR2 SVGAGI. V was pared by 6 bases and J by 3 bases, with 12 bases between. The length of the CDR3 is 14 residues. The CDR3 loop reads CASRRGRGYNEQFF. The CDR3 coding sequence is TGTGCCAGCAGAAGGGGTCGAGGCTACAATGAGCAGTTCTTC.

The chain carries TRBV7-3 and TRBJ2-3, with 9 bases identical to TRBD1. V lost 3 bases, J lost 3 bases, and 1 base stayed unmatched. The CDR3 has 14 residues. Per the germline V gene, CDR1 is SGHTA and CDR2 is FQGTGA. CDR3 sequence (DNA): TGTGCCAGCAGCTTCGACAGGGGGACAGATACGCAGTATTTT. Its protein product is CASSFDRGTDTQYF.

This clone appeared a few times. V gene TRBV25-1 combines with J gene TRBJ1-4; D may be TRBD1 (5 bases). The CDR3 has 11 residues. CDR1 and CDR2 (germline): MGHDK, SYGVNS. V was shortened by 7 bases and J by 8 bases, with 8 bases between the two germline ends. CDR3 nucleotides: TGTGCCAGCACCGGGGGGGAAAAACTGTTTTTT. Translated, it gives CASTGGEKLFF.

The gene calls are TRBV5-5 and TRBJ1-3; D not certain. The CDR3 runs 15 residues. The germline V gene has CDR1 SGHKS and CDR2 YYEKEE (reference sequence). The germline V and J ends were trimmed by 0 bases and 1 base, with 8 bases remaining between them. In nucleotides, the CDR3 is TGTGCCAGCAGCTTGGACGGTCGATCTGGAAACACCATATATTTT. This gives the protein CASSLDGRSGNTIYF.

This chain links TRBV5-4 with TRBJ2-1, with 12 bases aligning to TRBD2. V trimming: 4 bases; J trimming: 7 bases; junction bases outside the gene matches: 6. CDR1 and CDR2 (germline): SGHNT, YYREEE (reference sequence). The CDR3 has 15 amino acids. The CDR3 DNA reads TGTGCCAGCAGCCCACTAGCGGGAGGTGAGAATGAGCAGTTCTTC. The encoded protein is CASSPLAGGENEQFF.

The chain is built from TRBV6-5 and TRBJ2-7; 9 positions agree with TRBD1. This CDR3 comprises 15 residues. The germline CDR1 and CDR2 sequences are MNHEY and SVGAGI. The J segment lost 2 bases and the V segment lost 6 bases, leaving 8 bases of the junction unmatched. CDR3 sequence (DNA): TGTGCCAGCAGAGACCCGGGACAGGGTCCCTACGAGCAGTACTTC. Its translation: CASRDPGQGPYEQYF.

The J gene is TRBJ1-1, the V gene TRBV21-1; whether TRBD1, the table's D call, matches the DNA was not checked. TRBV21-1 is shown as a pseudogene. CDR3 length equals 15 residues. The CDR3 loop reads CASSTVRDRNTEAFF. The CDR3 DNA reads TGTGCCAGCAGCACCGTCCGGGACAGGAACACTGAAGCTTTCTTT.

This clone was recorded only once. The chain employs TRBV27 and TRBJ2-7, with 7 nucleotides matching TRBD1. The CDR3 runs to 14 residues. Germline loops: CDR1 MNHEY, CDR2 SMNVEV (reference sequence). V shed 5 bases, J shed 3 bases, and the junction held 7 bases outside the gene matches. This CDR3 is CASSTGTENYEQYF. CDR3 in DNA: TGTGCCAGCAGTACCGGGACAGAGAACTACGAGCAGTACTTC.

The chain couples TRBV2 to TRBJ1-4; 11 bases are shared with TRBD1. The V and J ends lost 6 bases and 11 bases, in that order; junction bases with no gene match: 11. CDR1 SNHLY and CDR2 FYNNEI come from the germline V gene. There are 15 residues in the CDR3. The CDR3 region is CASSPLGTGGGKLFF. Written as DNA, the CDR3 is TGTGCCAGCAGCCCCTTGGGGACAGGGGGAGGGAAACTGTTTTTT.

The chain has TRBV11-3 and TRBJ2-1, with a tentative D call TRBD2 (5 bases). V lost 5 bases to trimming and J lost 1 base, with 12 bases between them. The CDR3 contains 15 residues. Per germline, CDR1 SGHNT and CDR2 YENEEA. The CDR3 region is CASSRRAGSYNEQFF. Written as DNA, the CDR3 is TGTGCCAGCAGCCGCCGGGCGGGTTCCTACAATGAGCAGTTCTTC.

The table lists this clone with a count of one. J is TRBJ2-1 and V is TRBV7-8; D may be TRBD2 (7 bases). CDR1 and CDR2 (germline): SGHVS, FQNEAQ. The CDR3 runs 16 residues. V shed 1 base and J shed 4 bases, with 14 bases lying between them. The CDR3 region has the DNA TGTGCCAGCAGCTTAGTGAGGGGGGGCGGATACAATGAGCAGTTCTTC. Its protein product is CASSLVRGGGYNEQFF. The variable domain in full, completed from reference TRBV7-8 and TRBJ2-1, reads GAGVSQSPRYKVAKRGQDVALRCDPISGHVSLFWYQQALGQGPEFLTYFQNEAQLDKSGLPSDRFFAERPEGSVSTLKIQRTQQEDSAVYLCASSLVRGGGYNEQFFGPGTRLTVL.

The chain links TRBV19 to TRBJ2-4, with D unclear. Germline CDR1 reads LNHDA; CDR2 reads SQIVND (reference sequence). The CDR3 consists of 16 residues. Trimming pared 2 bases from V and 0 bases from J, leaving 11 bases between. The CDR3 reads CASSIIGGIAKNIQYF. In DNA, the CDR3 is TGTGCCAGTAGTATAATTGGCGGAATAGCCAAAAACATTCAGTACTTC.

CDR3 loop: CASSWGQGKTGELFF. The DNA for the CDR3 is TGTGCCAGCAGTTGGGGACAGGGTAAAACCGGGGAGCTGTTTTTT. This chain links TRBV11-1 with TRBJ2-2, with 9 bases that match TRBD1. This CDR3 is built from 15 residues. Trimming took 6 bases from V and 5 from J; bases not matched to a gene: 7. Germline V gene data show CDR1 as SGHAT and CDR2 as FQDESV (reference sequence).

The chain joins TRBV10-3 to TRBJ2-7; D perhaps matches TRBD1 (5 bases). The CDR3 spans 12 residues. V dropped 10 bases and J dropped 3 bases, with 13 bases sitting between them. Germline V CDR1 and CDR2: ENHRY, SYGVKD. The chain's CDR3 is CATSRDRYEQYF. Here the CDR3 DNA reads TGTGCCACCTCCAGGGATCGCTACGAGCAGTACTTC.

The rearrangement joins TRBV6-1 to TRBJ1-3, with TRBD1 matching over 8 bases. Germline loops: CDR1 MNHNS, CDR2 SASEGT. J was trimmed by 0 bases and V by 1 base; bases with no gene match: 11. The CDR3 is 19 residues long. CDR3 loop: CASSEGTGFRGLSGNTIYF. CDR3 coding DNA: TGTGCCAGCAGTGAAGGGACAGGGTTTCGGGGACTCTCTGGAAACACCATATATTTT.

The chain combines TRBV9 with TRBJ2-4, with D perhaps TRBD2 (5 bases). The V gene lost 4 bases and the J gene lost 2 bases, with 10 bases spanning the gap. The CDR3 spans 14 residues. Germline CDR1 SGDLS, CDR2 YYNGEE. CDR3 in amino acids: CASSPRGSKNIQYF. As DNA, the CDR3 is TGTGCCAGCAGCCCTCGAGGGTCCAAAAACATTCAGTACTTC.

The genes are TRBV9 and TRBJ2-7; D may be TRBD2 (6 bases). The CDR3 runs to 12 residues. Trimming shortened V by 7 bases and J by 8 bases, and 16 bases separated the two germline ends. Looked up from germline, CDR1 is SGDLS and CDR2 is YYNGEE. DNA for the CDR3: TGTGCCAGCGGGGACTCGCCTATGAAGCAGTACTTC. Protein sequence: CASGDSPMKQYF.

The chain employs TRBV11-2 and TRBJ2-7; D may be TRBD2 (7 bases). Germline CDR1 and CDR2: SGHAT and FQNNGV. The V gene lost 5 bases and the J gene lost 5 bases, with 16 bases spanning the gap. The CDR3 is 14 residues long. CDR3 loop: CASSVWRGRNEQYF. In DNA, the CDR3 is TGTGCCAGCAGCGTGTGGCGGGGGCGGAACGAGCAGTACTTC.

The V and J genes are TRBV18 and TRBJ2-1; TRBD1 matches 7 bases. J was trimmed by 3 bases and V by 3 bases; bases with no gene match: 5. This CDR3 spans 15 amino acids. CDR1 is KGHSH, CDR2 LQKENI, per germline. The CDR3 DNA is TGTGCCAGCTCACCTCGCAGGGGGAACTACAATGAGCAGTTCTTC. Its protein product is CASSPRRGNYNEQFF.

The chain couples TRBV10-3 to TRBJ1-1; D perhaps matches TRBD1 (5 bases). The V end lost 10 bases, the J end lost 3 bases, and 15 bases lay between the germline ends. This CDR3 contains 13 residues. Germline V CDR1 and CDR2: ENHRY, SYGVKD. This chain's CDR3 is CASAGGRDTEAFF. As DNA, the CDR3 is TGTGCCAGCGCCGGGGGTCGAGACACTGAAGCTTTCTTT.